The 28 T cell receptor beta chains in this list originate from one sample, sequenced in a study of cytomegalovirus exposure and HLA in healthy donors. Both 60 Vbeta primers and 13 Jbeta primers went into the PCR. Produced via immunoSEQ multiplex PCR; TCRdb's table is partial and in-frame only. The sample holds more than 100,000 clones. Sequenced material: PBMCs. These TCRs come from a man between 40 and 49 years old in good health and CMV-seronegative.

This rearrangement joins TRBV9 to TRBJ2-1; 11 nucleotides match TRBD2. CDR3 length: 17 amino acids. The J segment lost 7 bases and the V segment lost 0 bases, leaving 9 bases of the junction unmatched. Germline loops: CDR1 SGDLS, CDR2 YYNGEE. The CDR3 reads CASSVGSGRAAVNEQFF. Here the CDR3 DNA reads TGTGCCAGCAGCGTAGGTAGCGGGAGGGCCGCAGTTAATGAGCAGTTCTTC.

The CDR3 loop reads CASSQDGTGGERHYGYTF. The CDR3 DNA is TGCGCCAGCAGCCAAGATGGGACAGGGGGCGAAAGACACTATGGCTACACCTTC. The chain couples TRBV4-3 to TRBJ1-2; TRBD1 agrees at 12 bases. After removal of 0 bases from V and 3 bases from J, the junction contained 8 bases not matched to a gene. The CDR3 totals 18 residues. Germline assignment: CDR1 LGHNA and CDR2 YSLEER.

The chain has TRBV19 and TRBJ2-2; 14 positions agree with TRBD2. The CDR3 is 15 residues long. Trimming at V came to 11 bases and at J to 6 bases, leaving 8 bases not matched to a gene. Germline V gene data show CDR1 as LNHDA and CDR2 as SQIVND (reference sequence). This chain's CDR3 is CASQPGLAGAGELFF. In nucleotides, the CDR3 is TGTGCCTCACAACCGGGACTAGCGGGAGCCGGGGAGCTGTTTTTT.

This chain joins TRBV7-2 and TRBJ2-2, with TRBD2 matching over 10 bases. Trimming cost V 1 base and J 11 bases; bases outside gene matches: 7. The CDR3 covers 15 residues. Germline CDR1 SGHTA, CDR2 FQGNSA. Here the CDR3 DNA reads TGTGCCAGCAGCTTAGTCCCTAGCGGGAGTGCTGAGCTGTTTTTT. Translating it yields CASSLVPSGSAELFF.

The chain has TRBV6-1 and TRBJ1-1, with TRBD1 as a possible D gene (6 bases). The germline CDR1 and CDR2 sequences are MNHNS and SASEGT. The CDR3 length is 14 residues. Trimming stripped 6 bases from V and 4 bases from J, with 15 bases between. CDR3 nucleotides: TGTGCCAGCAGAGAGCAGGGCAGGGGCACTGAAGCTTTCTTT. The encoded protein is CASREQGRGTEAFF.

The CDR3 protein is CASRRDSQFYGYTF. Here the CDR3 DNA reads TGTGCCAGCAGGAGGGACAGTCAATTCTATGGCTACACCTTC. This rearrangement joins TRBV2 to TRBJ1-2; 7 positions agree with TRBD1. The CDR3 totals 14 residues. V lost 6 bases to trimming and J lost 4 bases; unmatched junction nucleotides: 8. Germline values: CDR1 SNHLY, CDR2 FYNNEI.

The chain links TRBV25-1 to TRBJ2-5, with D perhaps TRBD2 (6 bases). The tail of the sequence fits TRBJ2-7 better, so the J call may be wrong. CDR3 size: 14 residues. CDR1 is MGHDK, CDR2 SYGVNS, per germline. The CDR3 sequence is CASSERDVSYEQYF. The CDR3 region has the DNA TGTGCCAGCAGTGAGCGGGACGTCTCCTACGAGCAGTACTTC.

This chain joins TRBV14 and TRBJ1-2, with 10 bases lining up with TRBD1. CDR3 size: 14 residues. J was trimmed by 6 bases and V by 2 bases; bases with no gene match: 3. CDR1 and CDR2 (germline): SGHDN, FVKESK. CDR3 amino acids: CASSQYGQGDGYTF. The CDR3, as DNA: TGTGCCAGCAGCCAATACGGACAGGGGGATGGCTACACCTTC.

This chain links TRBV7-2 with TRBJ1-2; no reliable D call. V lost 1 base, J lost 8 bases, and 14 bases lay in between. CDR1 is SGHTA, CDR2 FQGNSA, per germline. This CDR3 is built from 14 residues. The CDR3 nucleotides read TGTGCCAGCAGCTTAGGTCCCCCGCCGGGAGGCTACACCTTC. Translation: CASSLGPPPGGYTF.

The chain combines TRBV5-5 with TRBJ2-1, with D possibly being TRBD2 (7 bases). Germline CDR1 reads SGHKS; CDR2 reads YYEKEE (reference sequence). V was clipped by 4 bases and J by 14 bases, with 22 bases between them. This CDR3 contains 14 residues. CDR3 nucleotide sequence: TGTGCCAGCAGCCTAAATCGGGGGGACAACGTAAAGTTCTTC. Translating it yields CASSLNRGDNVKFF.

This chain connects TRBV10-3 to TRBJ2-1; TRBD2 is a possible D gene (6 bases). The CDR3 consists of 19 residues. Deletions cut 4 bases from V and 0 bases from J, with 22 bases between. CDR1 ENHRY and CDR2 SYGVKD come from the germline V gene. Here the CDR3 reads CAISGGLRTIPSSYNEQFF. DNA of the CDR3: TGTGCCATCAGTGGGGGACTCCGCACGATTCCCAGCTCCTACAATGAGCAGTTCTTC.

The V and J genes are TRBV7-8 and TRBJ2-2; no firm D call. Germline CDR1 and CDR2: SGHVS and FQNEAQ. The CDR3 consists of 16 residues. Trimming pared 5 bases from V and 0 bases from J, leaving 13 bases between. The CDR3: CASSPGPNANTGELFF. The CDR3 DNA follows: TGTGCCAGCAGCCCTGGGCCAAACGCGAACACCGGGGAGCTGTTTTTT.

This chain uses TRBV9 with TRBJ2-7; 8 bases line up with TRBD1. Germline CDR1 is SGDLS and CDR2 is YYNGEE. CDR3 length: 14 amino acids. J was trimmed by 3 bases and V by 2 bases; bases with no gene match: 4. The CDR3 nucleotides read TGTGCCAGCAGCGTCACAGGGGGTAACTACGAGCAGTACTTC. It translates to CASSVTGGNYEQYF.

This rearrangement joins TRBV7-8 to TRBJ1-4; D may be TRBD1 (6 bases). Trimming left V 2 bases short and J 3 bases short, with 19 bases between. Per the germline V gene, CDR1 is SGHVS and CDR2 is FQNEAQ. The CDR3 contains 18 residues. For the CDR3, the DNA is TGTGCCAGCAGCTTATACAGGGCCGGGATTTTATCTAATGAAAAACTGTTTTTT. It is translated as CASSLYRAGILSNEKLFF.

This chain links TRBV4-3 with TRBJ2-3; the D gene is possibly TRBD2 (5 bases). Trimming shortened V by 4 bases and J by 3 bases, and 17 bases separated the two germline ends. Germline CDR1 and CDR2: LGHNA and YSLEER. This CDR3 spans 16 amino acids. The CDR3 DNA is TGCGCCAGCAGCCCCGGAGCTAGCCCCGTGACAGATACGCAGTATTTT. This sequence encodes CASSPGASPVTDTQYF.

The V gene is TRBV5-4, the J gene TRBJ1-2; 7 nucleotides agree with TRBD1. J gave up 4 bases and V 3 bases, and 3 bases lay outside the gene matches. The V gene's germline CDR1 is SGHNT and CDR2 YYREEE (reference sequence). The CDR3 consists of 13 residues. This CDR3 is CASSSGQRYGYTF. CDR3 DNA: TGTGCCAGCAGCTCGGGACAGCGCTATGGCTACACCTTC.

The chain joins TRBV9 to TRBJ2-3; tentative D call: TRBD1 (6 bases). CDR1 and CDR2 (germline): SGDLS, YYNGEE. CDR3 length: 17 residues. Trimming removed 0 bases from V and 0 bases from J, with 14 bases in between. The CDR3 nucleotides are TGTGCCAGCAGCGTAGCTGGGGGCAGGGCTAGCACAGATACGCAGTATTTT. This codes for CASSVAGGRASTDTQYF.

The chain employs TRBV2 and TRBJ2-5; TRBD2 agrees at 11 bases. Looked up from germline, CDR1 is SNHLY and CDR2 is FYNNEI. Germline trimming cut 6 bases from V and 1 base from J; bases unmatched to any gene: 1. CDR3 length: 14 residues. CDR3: CASRGTSGQETQYF. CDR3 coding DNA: TGTGCCAGCAGGGGGACTAGCGGCCAAGAGACCCAGTACTTC.

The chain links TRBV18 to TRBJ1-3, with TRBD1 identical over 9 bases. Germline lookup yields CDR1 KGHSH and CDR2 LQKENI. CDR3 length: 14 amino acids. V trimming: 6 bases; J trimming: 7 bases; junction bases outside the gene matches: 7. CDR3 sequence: CASSLRQGENTIYF. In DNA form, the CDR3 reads TGTGCCAGCTCCCTCAGACAGGGGGAGAACACCATATATTTT.

CDR3 in DNA: TGTGCCAGCAGCCCAGGGTCTGGGGCCAACGTCCTGACTTTC. This codes for CASSPGSGANVLTF. The chain combines TRBV7-2 with TRBJ2-6; a weak D match, TRBD1 (5 bases). This CDR3 has 14 residues. From germline, CDR1 is SGHTA and CDR2 FQGNSA. Between the trimmed V and J ends, which lost 5 bases and 1 base, there was a span of 6 bases.

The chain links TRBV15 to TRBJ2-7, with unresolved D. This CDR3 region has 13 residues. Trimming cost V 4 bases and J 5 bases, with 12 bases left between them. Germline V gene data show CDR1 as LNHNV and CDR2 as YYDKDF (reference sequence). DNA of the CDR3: TGTGCCACCAGCAACCGGGTTAGAGACGAGCAGTACTTC. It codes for CATSNRVRDEQYF.

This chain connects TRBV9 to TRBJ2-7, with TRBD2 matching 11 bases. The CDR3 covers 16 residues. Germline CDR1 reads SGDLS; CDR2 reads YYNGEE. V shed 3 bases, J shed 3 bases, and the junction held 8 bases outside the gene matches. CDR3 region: CASSGATSGGRYEQYF. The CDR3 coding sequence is TGTGCCAGCAGCGGGGCAACTAGCGGGGGCCGCTACGAGCAGTACTTC.

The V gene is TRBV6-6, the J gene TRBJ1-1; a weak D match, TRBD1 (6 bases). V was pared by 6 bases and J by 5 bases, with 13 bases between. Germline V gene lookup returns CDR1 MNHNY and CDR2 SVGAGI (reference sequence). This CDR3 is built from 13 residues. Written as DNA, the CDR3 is TGTGCCAGCAGGTTACAGGGCCGGACTGAAGCTTTCTTT. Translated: CASRLQGRTEAFF.

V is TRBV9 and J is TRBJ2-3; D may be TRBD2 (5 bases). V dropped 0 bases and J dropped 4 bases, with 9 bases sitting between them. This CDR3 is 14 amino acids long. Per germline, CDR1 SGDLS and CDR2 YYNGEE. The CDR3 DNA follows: TGTGCCAGCAGCGTAGTTAGCGCGTCAGATACGCAGTATTTT. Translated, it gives CASSVVSASDTQYF.

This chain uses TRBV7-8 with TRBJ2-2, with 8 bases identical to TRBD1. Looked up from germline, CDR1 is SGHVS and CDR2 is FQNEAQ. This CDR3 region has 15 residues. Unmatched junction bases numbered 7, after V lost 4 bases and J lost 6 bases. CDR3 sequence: CASSSPGGVAGELFF. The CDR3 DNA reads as TGTGCCAGCAGCTCGCCAGGGGGCGTCGCCGGGGAGCTGTTTTTT.

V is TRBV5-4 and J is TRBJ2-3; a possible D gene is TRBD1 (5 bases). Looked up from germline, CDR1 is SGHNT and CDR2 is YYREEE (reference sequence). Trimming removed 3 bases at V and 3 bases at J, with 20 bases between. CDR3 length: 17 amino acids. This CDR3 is CASSSPGGALPTDTQYF. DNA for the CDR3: TGTGCCAGCAGCTCCCCGGGTGGGGCTCTCCCGACAGATACGCAGTATTTT.

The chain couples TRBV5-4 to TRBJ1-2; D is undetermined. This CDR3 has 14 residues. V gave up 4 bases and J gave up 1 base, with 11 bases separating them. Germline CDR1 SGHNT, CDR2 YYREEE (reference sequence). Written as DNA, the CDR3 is TGTGCCAGCAGCCCGCGTACAGTTAACTATGGCTACACCTTC. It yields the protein CASSPRTVNYGYTF.

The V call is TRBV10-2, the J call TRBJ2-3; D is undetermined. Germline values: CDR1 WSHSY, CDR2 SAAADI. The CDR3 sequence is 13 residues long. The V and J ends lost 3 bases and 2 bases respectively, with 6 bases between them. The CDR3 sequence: CASSDIYTDTQYF. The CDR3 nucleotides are TGCGCCAGCAGTGATATTTACACAGATACGCAGTATTTT.